Reported below is one T cell receptor (beta chain). Its target is unknown. The sample originates from a study of T cell responses to AZD1222 COVID-19 vaccine. The data were produced by immunoSEQ multiplex PCR, yet TCRdb's version contains in-frame clones alone and is incomplete. This table holds 170,000 or so clones, around 90% found once. There are 13 residues in the CDR3. Germline V gene data show CDR1 as SQVTM and CDR2 as ANQGSEA. With 6 bases removed from V and 5 bases from J, the gap between germline ends came to 16 bases. Study observations and caveats: Along spike, vaccine-associated CD4 TCRs were found throughout, with dominance at 160-218 and 743-854.

Source: peripheral blood, taken on day 0 of AZD1222 vaccination. This sequence was found in an adult in good health. The chain links TRBV29-1 to TRBJ2-5, with D possibly TRBD2 on 7 matching bases. The DNA for the CDR3 is TGCAGCGTCACCCGGGGGGCGGGGGAGACCCAGTACTTC. This gives the protein CSVTRGAGETQYF.